The T cell receptor (beta chain) described here comes from a study of molecular identifiers for immune sequencing clone quantification (dated by TCRdb to 2016 to 2018). Study-wide context: In a replicate experiment, RNA from roughly 20,000 or 100,000 naive CD8 T cells was split into five aliquots, four of which were sequenced. CD8 T cells were used in a methods study to benchmark molecular-identifier clustering-based TCR repertoire sequencing (MIDCIRS) and TCR RNA copy counting. Here is what the overall study found, with its caveats: Highly expanded clone sizes could be underestimated because identical TCR molecules may share a barcode. The naive libraries included spiked-in Jurkat TCR RNA (10 copies' worth), and this Jurkat TCR RNA is not part of the donor repertoire. Modeling estimated 3 to 3.5 recovered TCR RNA copies per cell, compared with around 9.7 by digital PCR, which implies 30% to 35% capture efficiency. Clones above 20 RNA copies held over 97% of molecules in CMV-specific effector cells but under 1% in naive cells. When barcode sub-clustering was not used, chimeric consensus sequences inflated TCR diversity, with chimeras reaching as high as 47%. A single cell's worth of spiked-in Jurkat TCR RNA was reported detectable even among under 1.1 million naive CD8 T cells.

Naive CD8 T cell libraries were made from approximately 20,000 to 1,000,000 sorted cells using 10%, 30% or 50% of purified RNA. Naive CD8 T cells, defined as CD8+CD4-CCR7+CD45RA+, were FACS-sorted into RLT Plus buffer on a BD FACSAria II. Around 10 TCR copies' worth of Jurkat RNA were spiked into roughly 17,000-1,100,000 naive CD8 T cell samples to test detection sensitivity. Enrichment of CD8 T cells was done with RosetteSep CD8+ T Cell Enrichment Cocktail plus Ficoll-Paque, and ACK red cell lysis came afterward. The cysteine opens and the phenylalanine closes a CDR3 of 16 amino acids. Just CDR3 DNA is preserved here, 48 bases in frame from base 1. A distance of 19 bases separates the germline ends of V and J, which lose 7 bases and 0 bases respectively. For CDR1 and CDR2, the germline V gene lists MNHNS and SASEGT. Receptor libraries were prepared by PCR. These reads were obtained on an Illumina HiSeq 4000. Bulk TCR libraries were generated as previously described, with the TCR primers listed in Table S5 used. Total RNA was purified with the Qiagen AllPrep DNA/RNA kit. Before analysis, reads from multiple sequencing runs of the same library were pooled. As for the original processing: Only reads with exact TCR constant sequence were kept, trimmed to 150 nt, and grouped by their 12-nt molecular barcodes. Within each barcode group, reads were sub-clustered at a 15% Levenshtein threshold, and quality-weighted consensus sequences were built per RNA molecule. Non-functional sequences were filtered out, along with any lower-count sequence sitting one edit away from another sequence. Based on fitting two negative binomial distributions, any barcode sub-cluster with under 20% of the maximum read count was discarded. The public reads were run again by TCRdb, first through fastp at Q25 and then through MiXCR, and only productive beta chains were kept. Here each entry gathers all rows of one CDR3 protein and keeps the most common genes and DNA. The authors' filters were not applied to this entry. Present in this sample are 400,000 to 600,000 distinct CDR3 sequences, roughly a fifth of which were seen just once. The biggest ten clones account for about 0.8% of the sample.

This clonotype was seen a few times. This receptor's antigen is unknown. It has no much larger one-base neighbor in the sample; base qualities were not kept. The receptor was isolated from a human donor in good health. Some libraries in this study had Jurkat cell RNA spiked in. The specimen was naive CD8+ T cells from blood, with Jurkat cell RNA spiked in. In light of the paper, this sample's cell subset or site label describes: FACS-sorted CD8+CD4-CCR7+CD45RA+ naive T cells. The sequence links TRBV6-1 to TRBJ2-7; the D gene assignment is perhaps TRBD1 or TRBD2, with each matching 5 bases. CDR3 region: CASTSSPGRVSYEQYF. Read as DNA, the sequence is TGTGCCAGCACCTCAAGCCCGGGACGGGTCTCCTACGAGCAGTACTTC.